This T cell receptor beta chain was identified in a study of prognosis after radiotherapy for stage I lung cancer. As to this clonotype: This is likely an artifact of a read error, given a far larger clone one base away.

The study amplified the TCR beta CDR3 region from genomic DNA. This amplification was carried out by two rounds of multiplex PCR. For every TRBV and TRBJ gene, a specific primer was used in first-round PCR. TCRdb re-called the multiplex PCR reads with MiXCR, one entry per CDR3 protein. The sample includes fewer than 25,000 distinct CDR3 sequences, around three fifths of them seen just once. Sample: PBMCs, taken before or after stereotactic body radiation therapy (not recorded which). The clonotype originates from a donor over 45 with non-small cell lung cancer.

CDR3 in DNA: TGTGCCAGCAGCTTAGGCGGGGGAATGTGCACTGAAGCTTTCTTT. This translates into CASSLGGGMCTEAFF. The rearrangement joins TRBV7-9 to TRBJ1-1, with a weak D call TRBD1 (5 bases). Trimming pared 1 base from V and 4 bases from J, leaving 13 bases between. The germline V gene encodes CDR1 SEHNR and CDR2 FQNEAQ (reference sequence). The CDR3 runs to 15 residues.